This T cell receptor beta chain derives from a study of identical twins. This CDR3 comprises 15 residues. TCRdb reprocessed the 5' RACE reads via MiXCR and lists one record per CDR3 protein. The sample records 700,000 or so distinct CDR3 sequences, approximately 9% being singletons. These data were also reused for a study on yellow fever vaccine responses in identical twins.

The sequence came from a woman between 18 and 30 years old in good health. The chain links TRBV12-1 to TRBJ2-3; the D call in the table, TRBD1, was not verified against the DNA. TRBV12-1 is labeled a pseudogene. Sequences were obtained from PBMCs. The CDR3 sequence is CIGNRTGASTDTQYF. The CDR3 DNA reads TGTATCGGAAATCGGACAGGGGCAAGCACAGATACGCAGTATTTT.